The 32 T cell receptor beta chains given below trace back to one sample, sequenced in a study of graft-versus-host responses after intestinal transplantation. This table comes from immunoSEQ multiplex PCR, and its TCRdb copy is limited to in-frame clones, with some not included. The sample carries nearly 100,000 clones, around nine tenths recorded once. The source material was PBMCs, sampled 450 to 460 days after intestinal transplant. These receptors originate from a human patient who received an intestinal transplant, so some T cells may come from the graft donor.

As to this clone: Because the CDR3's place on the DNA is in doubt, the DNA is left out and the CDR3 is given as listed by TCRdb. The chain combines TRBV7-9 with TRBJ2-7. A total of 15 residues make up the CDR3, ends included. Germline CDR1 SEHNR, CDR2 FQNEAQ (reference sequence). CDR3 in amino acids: CASSFSGPAGLEQYF.

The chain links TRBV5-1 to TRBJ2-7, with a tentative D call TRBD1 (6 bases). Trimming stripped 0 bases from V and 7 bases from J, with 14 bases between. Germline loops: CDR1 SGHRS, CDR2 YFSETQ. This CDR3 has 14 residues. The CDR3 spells CASSLDRVGGEQYF. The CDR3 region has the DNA TGCGCCAGCAGCTTGGACAGGGTAGGTGGGGAGCAGTACTTC.

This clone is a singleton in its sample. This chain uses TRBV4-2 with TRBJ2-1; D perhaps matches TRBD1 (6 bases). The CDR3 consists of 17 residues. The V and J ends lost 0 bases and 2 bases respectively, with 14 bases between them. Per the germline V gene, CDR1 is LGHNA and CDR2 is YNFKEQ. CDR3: CASSQDQGPDTYNEQFF. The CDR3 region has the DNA TGTGCCAGCAGCCAAGATCAGGGGCCCGACACCTACAATGAGCAGTTCTTC.

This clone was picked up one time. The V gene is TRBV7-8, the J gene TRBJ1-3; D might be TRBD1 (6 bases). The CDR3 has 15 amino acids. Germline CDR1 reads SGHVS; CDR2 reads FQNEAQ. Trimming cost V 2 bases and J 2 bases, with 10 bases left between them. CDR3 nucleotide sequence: TGTGCCAGCAGCTTACCCGGGACACCTGGAAACACCATATATTTT. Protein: CASSLPGTPGNTIYF.

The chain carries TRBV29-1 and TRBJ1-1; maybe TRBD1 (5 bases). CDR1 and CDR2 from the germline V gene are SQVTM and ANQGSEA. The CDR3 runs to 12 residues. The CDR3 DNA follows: TGCGCCTTTGCCGGGGCGGCCCCTGAAGCTTTCTTT. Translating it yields CAFAGAAPEAFF. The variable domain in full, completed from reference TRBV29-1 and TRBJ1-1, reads SAVISQKPSRDICQRGTSLTIQCQVDSQVTMMFWYRQQPGQSLTLIATANQGSEATYESGFVIDKFPISRPNLTFSTLTVSNMSPEDSSIYLCAFAGAAPEAFFGQGTRLTVV.

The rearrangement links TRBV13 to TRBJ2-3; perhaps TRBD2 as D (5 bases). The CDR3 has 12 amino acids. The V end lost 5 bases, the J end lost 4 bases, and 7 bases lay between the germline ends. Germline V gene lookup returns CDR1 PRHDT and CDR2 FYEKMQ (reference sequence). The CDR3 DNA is TGTGCCAGCAGCCTGGAGGCAGATACGCAGTATTTT. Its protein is CASSLEADTQYF. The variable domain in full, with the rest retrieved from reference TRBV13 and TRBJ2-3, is AAGVIQSPRHLIKEKRETATLKCYPIPRHDTVYWYQQGPGQDPQFLISFYEKMQSDKGSIPDRFSAQQFSDYHSELNMSSLELGDSALYFCASSLEADTQYFGPGTRLTVL.

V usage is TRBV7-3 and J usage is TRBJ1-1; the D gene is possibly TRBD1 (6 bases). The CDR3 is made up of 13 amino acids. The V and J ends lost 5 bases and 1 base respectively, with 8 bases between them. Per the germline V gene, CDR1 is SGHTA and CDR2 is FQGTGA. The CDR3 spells CASSETGNTEAFF. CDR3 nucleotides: TGTGCCAGCAGCGAGACAGGGAACACTGAAGCTTTCTTT.

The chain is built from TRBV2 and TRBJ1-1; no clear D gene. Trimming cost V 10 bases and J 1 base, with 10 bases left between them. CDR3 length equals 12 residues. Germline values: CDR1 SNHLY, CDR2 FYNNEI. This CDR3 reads CATLQENTEAFF. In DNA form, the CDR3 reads TGTGCCACCCTACAAGAGAACACTGAAGCTTTCTTT.

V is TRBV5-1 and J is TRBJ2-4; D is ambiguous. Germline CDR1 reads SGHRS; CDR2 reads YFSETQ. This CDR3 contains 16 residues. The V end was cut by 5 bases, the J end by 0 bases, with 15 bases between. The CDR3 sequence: CASRPQVFRAKNIQYF. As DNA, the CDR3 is TGCGCCAGCAGACCGCAGGTGTTTAGAGCCAAAAACATTCAGTACTTC. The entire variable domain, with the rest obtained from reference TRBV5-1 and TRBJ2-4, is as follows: KAGVTQTPRYLIKTRGQQVTLSCSPISGHRSVSWYQQTPGQGLQFLFEYFSETQRNKGNFPGRFSGRQFSNSRSEMNVSTLELGDSALYLCASRPQVFRAKNIQYFGAGTRLSVL.

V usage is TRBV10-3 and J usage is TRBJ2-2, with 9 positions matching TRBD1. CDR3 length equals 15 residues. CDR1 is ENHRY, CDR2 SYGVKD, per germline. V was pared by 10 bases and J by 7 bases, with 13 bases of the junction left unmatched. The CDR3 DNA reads TGTGCCACCCAGAAACAGGGGGCGCGGGACGGGGAGCTGTTTTTT. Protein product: CATQKQGARDGELFF.

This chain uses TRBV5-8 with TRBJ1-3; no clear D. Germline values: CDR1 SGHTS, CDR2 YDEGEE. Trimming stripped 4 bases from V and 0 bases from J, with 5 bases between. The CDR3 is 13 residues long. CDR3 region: CASSQDSGNTIYF. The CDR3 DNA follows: TGTGCCAGCAGCCAGGACTCTGGAAACACCATATATTTT.

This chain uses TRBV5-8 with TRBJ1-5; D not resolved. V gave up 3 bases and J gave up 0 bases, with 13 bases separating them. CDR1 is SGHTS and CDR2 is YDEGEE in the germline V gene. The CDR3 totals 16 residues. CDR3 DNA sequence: TGTGCCAGCAGCTCCGGGCAGACCTATAGCAATCAGCCCCAGCATTTT. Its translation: CASSSGQTYSNQPQHF.

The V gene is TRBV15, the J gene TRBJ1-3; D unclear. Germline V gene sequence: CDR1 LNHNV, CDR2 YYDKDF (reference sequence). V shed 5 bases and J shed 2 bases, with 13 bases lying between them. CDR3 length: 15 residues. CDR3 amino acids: CATSLTSAPGNTIYF. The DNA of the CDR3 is TGTGCCACCAGCCTGACTTCCGCCCCTGGAAACACCATATATTTT.

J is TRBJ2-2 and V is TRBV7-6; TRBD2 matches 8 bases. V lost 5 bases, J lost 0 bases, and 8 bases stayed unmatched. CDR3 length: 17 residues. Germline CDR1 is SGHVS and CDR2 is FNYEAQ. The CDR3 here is CASSLPSGGSNTGELFF. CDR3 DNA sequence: TGTGCCAGCAGCCTACCGAGCGGGGGATCGAACACCGGGGAGCTGTTTTTT.

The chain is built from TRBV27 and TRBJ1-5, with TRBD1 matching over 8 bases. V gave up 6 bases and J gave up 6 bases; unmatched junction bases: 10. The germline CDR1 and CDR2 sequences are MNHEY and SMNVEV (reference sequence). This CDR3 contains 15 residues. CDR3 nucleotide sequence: TGTGCCAGCAGCAGAGGACAGGGTTGGACTCAGCCCCAGCATTTT. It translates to CASSRGQGWTQPQHF.

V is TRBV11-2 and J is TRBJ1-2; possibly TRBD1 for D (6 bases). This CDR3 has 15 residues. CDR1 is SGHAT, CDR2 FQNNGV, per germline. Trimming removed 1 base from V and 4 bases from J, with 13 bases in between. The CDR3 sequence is CASSLGAGVTYGYTF. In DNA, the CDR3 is TGTGCCAGCAGCTTAGGGGCAGGGGTAACCTATGGCTACACCTTC.

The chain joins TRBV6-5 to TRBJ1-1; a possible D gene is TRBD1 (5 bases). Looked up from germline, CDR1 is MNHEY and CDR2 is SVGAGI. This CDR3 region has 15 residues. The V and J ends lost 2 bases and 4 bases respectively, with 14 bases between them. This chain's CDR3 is CASSYGAGVATEAFF. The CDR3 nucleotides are TGTGCCAGCAGTTACGGGGCAGGAGTGGCCACTGAAGCTTTCTTT.

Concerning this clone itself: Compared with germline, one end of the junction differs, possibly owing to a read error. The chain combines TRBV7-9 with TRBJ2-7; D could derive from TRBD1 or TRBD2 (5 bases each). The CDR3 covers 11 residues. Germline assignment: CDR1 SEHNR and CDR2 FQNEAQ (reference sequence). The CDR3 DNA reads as TGTGCCAGCAGCCTGGGACCGTCCTCCACCTTC. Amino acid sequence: CASSLGPSSTF.

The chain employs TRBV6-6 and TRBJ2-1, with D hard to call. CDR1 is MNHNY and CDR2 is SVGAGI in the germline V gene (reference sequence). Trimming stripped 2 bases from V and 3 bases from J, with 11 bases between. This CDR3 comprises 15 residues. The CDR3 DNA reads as TGTGCCAGCAGTTACCCCGTGCAGATCTACAATGAGCAGTTCTTC. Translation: CASSYPVQIYNEQFF.

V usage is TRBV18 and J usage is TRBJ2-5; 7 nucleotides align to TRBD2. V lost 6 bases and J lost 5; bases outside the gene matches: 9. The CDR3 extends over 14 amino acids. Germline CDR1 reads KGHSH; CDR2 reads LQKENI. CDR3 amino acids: CASSSGRRRETQYF. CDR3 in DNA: TGTGCCAGCTCTTCCGGGAGGCGGCGCGAGACCCAGTACTTC.

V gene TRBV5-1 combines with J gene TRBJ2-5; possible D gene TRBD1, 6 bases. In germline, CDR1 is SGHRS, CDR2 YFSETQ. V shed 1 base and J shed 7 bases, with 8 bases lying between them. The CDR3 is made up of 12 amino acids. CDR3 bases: TGCGCCAGCAGCTTGCCCAGGGGGACCCAGTACTTC. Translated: CASSLPRGTQYF.

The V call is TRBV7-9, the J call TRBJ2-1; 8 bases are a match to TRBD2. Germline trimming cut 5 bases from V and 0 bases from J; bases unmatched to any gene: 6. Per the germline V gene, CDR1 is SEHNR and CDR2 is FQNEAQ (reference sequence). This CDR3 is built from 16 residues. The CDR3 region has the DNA TGTGCCAGCAGCCCCACTAGCGGTAGCTCCTACAATGAGCAGTTCTTC. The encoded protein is CASSPTSGSSYNEQFF.

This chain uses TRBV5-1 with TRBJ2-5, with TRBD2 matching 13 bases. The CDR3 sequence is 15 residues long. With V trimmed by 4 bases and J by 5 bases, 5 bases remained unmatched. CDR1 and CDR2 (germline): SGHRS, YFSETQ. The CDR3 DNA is TGCGCCAGCAGCCCACTAGCGGGGGGGCTTGAGACCCAGTACTTC. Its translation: CASSPLAGGLETQYF.

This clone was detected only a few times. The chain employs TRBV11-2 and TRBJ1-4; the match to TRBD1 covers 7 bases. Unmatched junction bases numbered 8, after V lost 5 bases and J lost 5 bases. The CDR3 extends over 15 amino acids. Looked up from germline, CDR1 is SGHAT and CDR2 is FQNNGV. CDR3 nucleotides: TGTGCCAGCAGCCTACGGGACAGAAGAAATGAAAAACTGTTTTTT. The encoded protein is CASSLRDRRNEKLFF.

The CDR3 sequence: CASSLSNGPYEQYF. CDR3 sequence (DNA): TGTGCCAGCAGCCTCTCAAACGGGCCCTACGAGCAGTACTTC. J is TRBJ2-7 and V is TRBV11-2; D is ambiguous. This CDR3 contains 14 residues. Germline V CDR1 and CDR2: SGHAT, FQNNGV. Trimming removed 5 bases at V and 2 bases at J, with 13 bases between.

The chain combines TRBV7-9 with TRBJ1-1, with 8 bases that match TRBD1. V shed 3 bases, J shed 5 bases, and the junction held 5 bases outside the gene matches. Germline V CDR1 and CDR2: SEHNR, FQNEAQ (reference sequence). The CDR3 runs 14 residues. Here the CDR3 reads CASSLVTGGTEAFF. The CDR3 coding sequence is TGTGCCAGCAGCTTGGTAACAGGGGGGACTGAAGCTTTCTTT. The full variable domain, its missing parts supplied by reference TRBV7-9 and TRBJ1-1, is DTGVSQNPRHKITKRGQNVTFRCDPISEHNRLYWYRQTLGQGPEFLTYFQNEAQLEKSRLLSDRFSAERPKGSFSTLEIQRTEQGDSAMYLCASSLVTGGTEAFFGQGTRLTVV.

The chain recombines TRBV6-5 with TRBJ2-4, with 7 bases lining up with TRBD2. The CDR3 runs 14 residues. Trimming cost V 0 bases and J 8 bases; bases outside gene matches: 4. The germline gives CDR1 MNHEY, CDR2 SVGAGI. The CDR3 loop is CASSYSSGMDIQYF. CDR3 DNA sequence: TGTGCCAGCAGTTACTCGAGCGGGATGGACATTCAGTACTTC.

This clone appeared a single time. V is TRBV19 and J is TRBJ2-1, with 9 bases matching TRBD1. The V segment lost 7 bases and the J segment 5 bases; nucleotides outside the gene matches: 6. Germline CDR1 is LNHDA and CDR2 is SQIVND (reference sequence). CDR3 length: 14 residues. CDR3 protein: CASIWDRANNEQFF. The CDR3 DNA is TGTGCCAGTATCTGGGACAGGGCGAACAATGAGCAGTTCTTC.

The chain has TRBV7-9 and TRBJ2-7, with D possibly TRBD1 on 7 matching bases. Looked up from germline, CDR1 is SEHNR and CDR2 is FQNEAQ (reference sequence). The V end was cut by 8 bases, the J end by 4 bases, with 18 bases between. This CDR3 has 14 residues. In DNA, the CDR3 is TGTGCCAGCGTGCGGGACAGCGAGGGTTACGAGCAGTACTTC. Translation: CASVRDSEGYEQYF.

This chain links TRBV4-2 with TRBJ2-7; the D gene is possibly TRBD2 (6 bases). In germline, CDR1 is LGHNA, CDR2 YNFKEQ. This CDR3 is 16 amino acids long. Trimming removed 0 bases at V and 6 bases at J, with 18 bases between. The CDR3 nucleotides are TGTGCCAGCAGCCAAGATAGCGGCGGGCCGACCGGCGAGCAGTACTTC. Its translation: CASSQDSGGPTGEQYF.

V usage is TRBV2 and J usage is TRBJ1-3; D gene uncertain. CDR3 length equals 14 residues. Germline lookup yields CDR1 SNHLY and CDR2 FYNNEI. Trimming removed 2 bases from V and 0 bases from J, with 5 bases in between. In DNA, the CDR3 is TGTGCCAGCAGTGAATCCCACTCTGGAAACACCATATATTTT. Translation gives CASSESHSGNTIYF.

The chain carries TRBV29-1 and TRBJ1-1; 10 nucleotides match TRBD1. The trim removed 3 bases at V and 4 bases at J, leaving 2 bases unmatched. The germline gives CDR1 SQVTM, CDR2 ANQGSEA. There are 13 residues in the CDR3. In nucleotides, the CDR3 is TGCAGCGTTGATGGGACAGGGGTCACTGAAGCTTTCTTT. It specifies CSVDGTGVTEAFF.